These 21 T cell receptor beta chains share one sample of origin, sequenced in a study of T-cell memory formation after mild COVID-19. TCRdb independently ran MiXCR on the 5' RACE reads; one entry per CDR3 protein. The table has 450,000 or so distinct CDR3 sequences, around 25% seen once; the top ten hold about an eighth. Sequenced input: PBMCs or a T cell subset sorted from them (not recorded which). The receptors stem from an adult woman who had mild COVID-19 (a few samples of this study predate the infection). Cell type and time point are not known.

The genes are TRBV4-1 and TRBJ2-3; 8 nucleotides match TRBD2. The CDR3 is made up of 14 amino acids. CDR1 and CDR2 from the germline V gene are MGHRA and YSYEKL. Trimming at V came to 1 base and at J to 6 bases, leaving 3 bases not matched to a gene. The CDR3 bases are TGCGCCAGCAGCCAAGGCGGGGGGTGGGATACGCAGTATTTT. Amino acids: CASSQGGGWDTQYF.

The rearrangement joins TRBV7-9 to TRBJ2-5; D may be TRBD1 (6 bases). The CDR3 is 15 amino acids. Deletions cut 2 bases from V and 2 bases from J, with 12 bases between. The germline V gene has CDR1 SEHNR and CDR2 FQNEAQ (reference sequence). This chain's CDR3 is CASSLMTGMQETQYF. CDR3 nucleotide sequence: TGTGCCAGCAGCTTAATGACAGGCATGCAAGAGACCCAGTACTTC. The entire variable domain, with the rest obtained from reference TRBV7-9 and TRBJ2-5, is as follows: DTGVSQNPRHKITKRGQNVTFRCDPISEHNRLYWYRQTLGQGPEFLTYFQNEAQLEKSRLLSDRFSAERPKGSFSTLEIQRTEQGDSAMYLCASSLMTGMQETQYFGPGTRLLVL.

V is TRBV5-1 and J is TRBJ1-3; no firm D call. Between the trimmed V and J ends, which lost 3 bases and 0 bases, there was a span of 7 bases. CDR3 length equals 14 residues. Germline CDR1 SGHRS, CDR2 YFSETQ. The CDR3 coding sequence is TGCGCCAGCAGCTCCGGTCTCTCTGGAAACACCATATATTTT. Residues: CASSSGLSGNTIYF.

This chain connects TRBV2 to TRBJ2-1, with D possibly being TRBD2 (6 bases). CDR1 SNHLY and CDR2 FYNNEI come from the germline V gene. The CDR3 is 14 amino acids. V was pared by 5 bases and J by 3 bases, with 11 bases between. CDR3 sequence: CASSWASVYNEQFF. The CDR3 DNA reads as TGTGCCAGCAGTTGGGCTAGCGTCTACAATGAGCAGTTCTTC.

This clonotype was seen once. V is TRBV9 and J is TRBJ2-1; no reliable D call. The CDR3 sequence is 14 residues long. In germline, CDR1 is SGDLS, CDR2 YYNGEE. Trimming left V 0 bases short and J 4 bases short, with 8 bases between. Here the CDR3 DNA reads TGTGCCAGCAGCGTAGAGTACGAATACAATGAGCAGTTCTTC. Amino acids: CASSVEYEYNEQFF.

The chain employs TRBV6-6 and TRBJ2-5; TRBD2 matches 12 bases. CDR1 and CDR2 (germline): MNHNY, SVGAGI (reference sequence). This CDR3 has 19 residues. The V segment lost 6 bases and the J segment 7 bases; nucleotides outside the gene matches: 21. CDR3 residues: CASSPLGTSGPWAGWTQYF. Written as DNA, the CDR3 is TGTGCCAGCAGCCCCCTCGGGACTAGCGGGCCCTGGGCAGGGTGGACCCAGTACTTC.

The V and J genes are TRBV9 and TRBJ2-5; D is undetermined. Trimming took off 0 bases at V and 5 bases at J, with 14 bases between the two ends. The germline CDR1 and CDR2 sequences are SGDLS and YYNGEE. This CDR3 region has 15 residues. The CDR3 is CASSVGLDEGETQYF. The CDR3 DNA reads as TGTGCCAGCAGCGTAGGACTTGACGAAGGGGAGACCCAGTACTTC.

The V and J genes are TRBV20-1 and TRBJ2-7, with 11 bases lining up with TRBD1. The junction had 9 bases not matched to a gene; V was cut back by 3 bases and J by 2 bases. The CDR3 runs 16 residues. Looked up from germline, CDR1 is DFQATT and CDR2 is SNEGSKA (reference sequence). The CDR3 DNA follows: TGCAGTGCTAGGGGGCGGGACAGGGGGAGACCCTACGAGCAGTACTTC. This codes for CSARGRDRGRPYEQYF.

This clonotype has a handful of counts. The chain uses TRBV7-9 and TRBJ1-2; tentative D call: TRBD1 (5 bases). Per germline, CDR1 SEHNR and CDR2 FQNEAQ (reference sequence). The germline V and J ends were trimmed by 4 bases and 4 bases, with 13 bases remaining between them. The CDR3 runs 14 residues. The CDR3 DNA sequence: TGTGCCAGCAGCTCTCTCCAGGGAATCTATGGCTACACCTTC. Translated: CASSSLQGIYGYTF.

This chain joins TRBV24-1 and TRBJ2-2, with D unresolved. The CDR3 contains 14 residues. Between the trimmed V and J ends, which lost 1 base and 8 bases, there was a span of 10 bases. CDR1 and CDR2 from the germline V gene are KGHDR and SFDVKD. CDR3 residues: CATSDLRAEGELFF. The CDR3 DNA is TGTGCCACCAGTGATTTACGGGCAGAGGGGGAGCTGTTTTTT.

This clonotype was picked up a small number of times. The chain couples TRBV7-2 to TRBJ1-2; the D gene is possibly TRBD1 (5 bases). The CDR3 runs to 15 residues. V was pared by 1 base and J by 2 bases, with 11 bases between. Germline values: CDR1 SGHTA, CDR2 FQGNSA. CDR3 sequence: CASSLVAAGNYGYTF. CDR3 nucleotide sequence: TGTGCCAGCAGCTTAGTTGCCGCAGGGAACTATGGCTACACCTTC.

This clonotype was counted a few times. The rearrangement links TRBV25-1 to TRBJ2-5; D tentatively fits TRBD1 or TRBD2 (5 bases each). The CDR3 covers 11 residues. CDR1 is MGHDK and CDR2 is SYGVNS in the germline V gene. The germline V and J ends were trimmed by 4 bases and 6 bases, with 6 bases remaining between them. The CDR3 reads CASSAGQTQYF. CDR3 DNA sequence: TGTGCCAGCAGTGCGGGACAGACCCAGTACTTC.

This clonotype occurred a few times. The chain combines TRBV15 with TRBJ2-3, with 9 bases that match TRBD1. Germline lookup yields CDR1 LNHNV and CDR2 YYDKDF (reference sequence). The CDR3 covers 16 residues. The trim removed 3 bases at V and 4 bases at J, leaving 8 bases unmatched. CDR3 in DNA: TGTGCCACCAGCAGTGGTGGACAGGGGTTCGCAGATACGCAGTATTTT. Translated: CATSSGGQGFADTQYF.

The genes are TRBV20-1 and TRBJ2-3, with 8 nucleotides matching TRBD2. The CDR3 length is 16 residues. V shed 3 bases, J shed 0 bases, and the junction held 8 bases outside the gene matches. The germline V gene has CDR1 DFQATT and CDR2 SNEGSKA (reference sequence). CDR3 loop: CSASYLAGISTDTQYF. The CDR3 bases are TGCAGTGCTAGCTATTTAGCGGGGATTAGCACAGATACGCAGTATTTT.

In this sample, this clonotype turned up a few times. This chain connects TRBV27 to TRBJ2-7, with a possible D match to TRBD2 (6 bases). This CDR3 is built from 17 residues. Germline V gene lookup returns CDR1 MNHEY and CDR2 SMNVEV (reference sequence). V lost 2 bases and J lost 3, with 20 bases in between. The CDR3 is CASSLKSSAVRGYEQYF. The DNA for the CDR3 is TGTGCCAGCAGTTTAAAGTCTAGCGCAGTGAGGGGCTACGAGCAGTACTTC.

V gene TRBV5-4 combines with J gene TRBJ2-1, with TRBD2 matching 11 bases. The CDR3 covers 16 residues. Germline-derived CDR1 and CDR2 are SGHNT and YYREEE (reference sequence). V gave up 4 bases and J gave up 5 bases; unmatched junction bases: 8. The CDR3 DNA reads TGTGCCAGCAGCACCGTAGCGGGAGGGCCCCACAATGAGCAGTTCTTC. Translating gives CASSTVAGGPHNEQFF.

This clonotype was counted a few times. The V call is TRBV7-2, the J call TRBJ2-7, with D perhaps being TRBD1 or TRBD2 (5 bases each). This CDR3 has 14 amino acids. Deletions cut 7 bases from V and 0 bases from J, with 13 bases between. Germline V gives CDR1 SGHTA, CDR2 FQGNSA. CDR3 coding DNA: TGTGCCAGCACCCTGGGGGACCACTCCTACGAGCAGTACTTC. It is translated as CASTLGDHSYEQYF.

This clonotype turned up a few times. The chain combines TRBV9 with TRBJ2-5; 7 positions agree with TRBD2. V shed 0 bases and J 2 bases; nucleotides not matched to a gene: 4. The germline V gene encodes CDR1 SGDLS and CDR2 YYNGEE. The CDR3 loop spans 15 amino acids. The CDR3 region is CASSVGLAVQETQYF. CDR3 coding DNA: TGTGCCAGCAGCGTAGGTCTAGCGGTACAAGAGACCCAGTACTTC.

This clonotype was counted only a few times. J is TRBJ1-5 and V is TRBV4-1; no clear D. Germline V gene sequence: CDR1 MGHRA, CDR2 YSYEKL. The V and J ends lost 0 bases and 2 bases respectively, with 11 bases between them. This CDR3 region has 16 residues. This CDR3 is CASSQDGGLGNQPQHF. CDR3 DNA: TGCGCCAGCAGCCAAGATGGAGGGTTGGGCAATCAGCCCCAGCATTTT.

This clonotype was observed a few times. V and J are TRBV15 and TRBJ1-1; maybe TRBD1 (5 bases). The germline V gene has CDR1 LNHNV and CDR2 YYDKDF (reference sequence). The CDR3 covers 16 residues. The V and J ends lost 0 bases and 9 bases respectively, with 20 bases between them. CDR3 protein: CATSRDEGHYGRKAFF. CDR3 sequence (DNA): TGTGCCACCAGCAGAGATGAGGGGCATTACGGTCGAAAAGCTTTCTTT.

The rearrangement links TRBV6-5 to TRBJ2-4; TRBD2 matches 9 bases. V was clipped by 4 bases and J by 5 bases; unmatched bases: 6. Germline lookup yields CDR1 MNHEY and CDR2 SVGAGI. CDR3 length equals 15 residues. CDR3 in amino acids: CASSFGGRAENIQYF. The CDR3 coding sequence is TGTGCCAGCAGTTTCGGCGGGAGGGCCGAAAACATTCAGTACTTC.